Sequencing of this T cell receptor (beta chain) was carried out in a study of blood T cell repertoires in COVID-19. Across the study: The United States, Italy and Spain provided the acute and convalescent COVID-19 samples.

V dropped 5 bases and J dropped 9; count of bases not matched to a gene: 10. Germline CDR1 is SGHVS and CDR2 is FQNEAQ. This CDR3 is 15 amino acids long. In terms of age and location, participants ranged from roughly 18 to 95 years and lived in approximately 26 US areas. Allocation to cohorts depended on clinical history reported by the participants. Cohort 3 donors were reported recovered after two negative PCRs, clearance, or symptom resolution. Assay: immunoSEQ multiplex PCR; the TCRdb copy retains only in-frame clones and omits some. The sample carries approximately 270,000 clones, 80% to 90% recorded once.

The V gene is TRBV7-8, the J gene TRBJ1-6; 7 positions match TRBD1. Sequencing used PBMCs or T cells enriched from blood (not recorded which). The sequence derives from a woman under 40 who had recovered from COVID-19. CDR3 sequence: CASSIVRQGVSPLHF. CDR3 DNA: TGTGCCAGCAGCATAGTACGACAGGGAGTTTCACCCCTCCACTTT.